This T cell receptor beta chain was identified during a study of blood T cell repertoires in COVID-19. As for the study in general: The United States, Italy and Spain provided the acute and convalescent COVID-19 samples. T cells, B-cell-depleted T cells, or PBMCs provided the cDNA or gDNA that served as material.

As handled by the study authors: Nucleated cell number was recorded as an estimate derived from reference gene primer amplification. Using immunoSEQ multiplex PCR, the repertoire was profiled, and TCRdb retains in-frame clones only, with some absent. The V and J calls and clone size come from that table; D and trimming were worked out from the DNA. The table records over 200,000 clones, more than 70% of them present only once. Deletions cut 2 bases from V and 6 bases from J, with 23 bases between. This CDR3 region has 18 residues. Sequencing was done on a sample of peripheral blood. This receptor was taken from a man older than 75 with acute or convalescent COVID-19. The rearrangement uses TRBV6-7 and TRBJ2-1, with TRBD2 as a possible D gene (6 bases). TRBV6-7 is placed among ORFs of uncertain function. CDR3 sequence: CASSYEIGEANKGNEQFF. The CDR3 nucleotides read TGTGCCAGCAGTTACGAGATCGGGGAGGCTAACAAAGGCAATGAGCAGTTCTTC.